This TCR beta chain was sequenced during a study of T cell responses to AZD1222 COVID-19 vaccine. Sequencing used immunoSEQ multiplex PCR; TCRdb keeps in-frame clones, though not all of them. Seen here are 55,000 to 65,000 clones, 88% observed once, and the top ten hold roughly 15%. Concerning this clone: Its antigen is unidentified.

Overall study findings and caveats: Seropositive status at baseline applied to only a handful of AZD1222 recipients. With dominance at 160-218 and 743-854, vaccine-associated CD4 TCRs spanned spike. Clonal diversity was possibly underestimated; the donors were predominantly white British and more often female.

The V gene lost 3 bases and the J gene lost 3 bases, with 8 bases spanning the gap. The CDR3 is made up of 13 amino acids. The sequencing used peripheral blood, collected on day 0 of AZD1222 vaccination. The TCR comes from an adult in good health. The chain carries TRBV12-3 or TRBV12-4 and TRBJ1-2; D is ambiguous. The CDR3 DNA follows: TGTGCCAGCAGTTTTGATGGCTACTATGGCTACACCTTC. It is translated as CASSFDGYYGYTF.